One and the same sample provided the 8 T cell receptor beta chains below, sequenced in a study of T-cell reconstitution after alpha-beta-depleted transplantation in children. Preparing the TCRbeta library involved the use of unique molecular identifiers. TCRdb re-derived calls from the PCR reads in MiXCR, one entry per CDR3 protein. This table holds just over 950,000 distinct CDR3 sequences, about 29% found once. The source material was PBMCs, mostly from graft donor cells, sampled 360 days after TCRalphabeta/CD19-depleted stem cell transplant. The receptors stem from a boy under two years old who had a stem cell transplant for SCID, so the T cells may come from the graft donor.

The sample holds one count of this clonotype. The chain joins TRBV2 to TRBJ1-1; D call uncertain. The CDR3 sequence is 14 residues long. V lost 6 bases, J lost 7 bases, and 18 bases lay in between. Germline V CDR1 and CDR2: SNHLY, FYNNEI. CDR3 nucleotides: TGTGCCAGCAGGGGTACGTTGGGTTCAGGTGAAGCTTTCTTT. This encodes CASRGTLGSGEAFF.

This clonotype was detected a few times. The chain combines TRBV7-9 with TRBJ1-1; TRBD1 might be the D (5 bases). Germline assignment: CDR1 SEHNR and CDR2 FQNEAQ (reference sequence). V lost 7 bases to trimming and J lost 5 bases, with 20 bases between them. The CDR3 spans 15 residues. The DNA of the CDR3 is TGTGCCAGCACCGATGGTTGGGGGAAGGAAACTGAAGCTTTCTTT. As protein: CASTDGWGKETEAFF.

This clonotype was picked up a small number of times. The DNA of the CDR3 is TGCAGCGTTGTAAGGGGGAACACTGAAGCTTTCTTT. It codes for CSVVRGNTEAFF. This chain links TRBV29-1 with TRBJ1-1, with a possible D match to TRBD1 (5 bases). In germline, CDR1 is SQVTM, CDR2 ANQGSEA. The V end lost 4 bases, the J end lost 1 base, and 7 bases lay between the germline ends. The CDR3 covers 12 residues. Together with reference TRBV29-1 and TRBJ1-1, the CDR3 gives the full variable domain: SAVISQKPSRDICQRGTSLTIQCQVDSQVTMMFWYRQQPGQSLTLIATANQGSEATYESGFVIDKFPISRPNLTFSTLTVSNMSPEDSSIYLCSVVRGNTEAFFGQGTRLTVV.

This rearrangement joins TRBV5-1 to TRBJ2-7; D might be TRBD2 (6 bases). The CDR3 runs to 16 residues. The germline CDR1 and CDR2 sequences are SGHRS and YFSETQ. Trimming removed 0 bases from V and 1 base from J, with 14 bases in between. This CDR3 reads CASSLVGDFASYEQYF. CDR3 nucleotides: TGCGCCAGCAGCTTGGTCGGGGACTTTGCGTCCTACGAGCAGTACTTC.

This clonotype was counted ten times or more. V is TRBV7-7 and J is TRBJ2-3, with no clear D. The V end lost 0 bases, the J end lost 3 bases, and 4 bases lay between the germline ends. The CDR3 runs 13 residues. Per germline, CDR1 SSHAT and CDR2 FNYEAQ (reference sequence). CDR3 bases: TGTGCCAGCAGCTTAGCAAAAACAGATACGCAGTATTTT. Protein product: CASSLAKTDTQYF.

The chain carries TRBV12-3 or TRBV12-4 and TRBJ2-5; 10 nucleotides agree with TRBD1. The CDR3 is 15 residues long. The junction had 8 bases not matched to a gene; V was cut back by 5 bases and J by 5 bases. The CDR3 DNA reads as TGTGCCAGCAGTCCCGGGACAGGGGCTCGTGAGACCCAGTACTTC. Translated: CASSPGTGARETQYF.

This clonotype was seen repeatedly, ten times or more. The chain has TRBV6-6 and TRBJ2-7; D unclear. Trimming shortened V by 0 bases and J by 1 base, and 4 bases separated the two germline ends. The CDR3 is 13 residues long. The germline V gene has CDR1 MNHNY and CDR2 SVGAGI (reference sequence). For the CDR3, the DNA is TGTGCCAGCAGTTACTCAGGGTCCTACGAGCAGTACTTC. This translates into CASSYSGSYEQYF.

The chain employs TRBV5-1 and TRBJ1-5; a weak D match, TRBD1 (5 bases). Trimming took off 4 bases at V and 9 bases at J, with 17 bases between the two ends. The V gene's germline CDR1 is SGHRS and CDR2 YFSETQ. The CDR3 consists of 14 residues. CDR3 in DNA: TGCGCCAGCAGCCTGACAGCGGGAGTGGGGCCCCAGCATTTT. This gives the protein CASSLTAGVGPQHF.